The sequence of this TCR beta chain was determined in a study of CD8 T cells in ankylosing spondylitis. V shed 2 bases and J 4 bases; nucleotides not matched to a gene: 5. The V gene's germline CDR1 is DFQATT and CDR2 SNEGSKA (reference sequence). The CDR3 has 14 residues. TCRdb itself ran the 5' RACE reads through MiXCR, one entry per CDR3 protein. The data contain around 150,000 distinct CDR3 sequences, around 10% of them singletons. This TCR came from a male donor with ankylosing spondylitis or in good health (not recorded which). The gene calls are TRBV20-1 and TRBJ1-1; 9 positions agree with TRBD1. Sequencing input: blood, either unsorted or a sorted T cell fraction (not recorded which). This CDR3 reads CSARKGQGGTEAFF. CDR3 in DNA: TGCAGTGCTAGAAAGGGACAGGGAGGCACTGAAGCTTTCTTT.